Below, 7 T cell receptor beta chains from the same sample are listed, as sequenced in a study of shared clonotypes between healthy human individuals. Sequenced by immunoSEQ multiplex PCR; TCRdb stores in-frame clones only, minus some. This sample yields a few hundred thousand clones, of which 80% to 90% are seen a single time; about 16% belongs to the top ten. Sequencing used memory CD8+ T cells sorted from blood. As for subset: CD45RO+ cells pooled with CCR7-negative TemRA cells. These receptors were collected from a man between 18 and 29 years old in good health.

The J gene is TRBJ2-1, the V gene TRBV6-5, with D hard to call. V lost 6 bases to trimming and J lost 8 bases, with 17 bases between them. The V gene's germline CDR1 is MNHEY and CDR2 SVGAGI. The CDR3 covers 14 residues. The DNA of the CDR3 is TGTGCCAGCAGGTTCTCTGAGGTACCGTATGAGCAGTTCTTC. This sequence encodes CASRFSEVPYEQFF.

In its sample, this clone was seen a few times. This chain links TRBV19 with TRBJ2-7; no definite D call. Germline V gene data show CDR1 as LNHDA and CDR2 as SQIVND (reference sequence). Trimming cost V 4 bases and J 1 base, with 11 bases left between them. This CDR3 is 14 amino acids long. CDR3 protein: CASSTGAFSYEQYF. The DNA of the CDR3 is TGTGCCAGTAGTACAGGAGCCTTTTCCTACGAGCAGTACTTC.

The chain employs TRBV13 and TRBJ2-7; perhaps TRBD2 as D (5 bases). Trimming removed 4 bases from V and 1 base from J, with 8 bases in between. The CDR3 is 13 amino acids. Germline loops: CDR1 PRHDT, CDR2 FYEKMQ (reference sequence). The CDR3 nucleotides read TGTGCCAGCAGCTCCGGACTTTCCTACGAGCAGTACTTC. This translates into CASSSGLSYEQYF.

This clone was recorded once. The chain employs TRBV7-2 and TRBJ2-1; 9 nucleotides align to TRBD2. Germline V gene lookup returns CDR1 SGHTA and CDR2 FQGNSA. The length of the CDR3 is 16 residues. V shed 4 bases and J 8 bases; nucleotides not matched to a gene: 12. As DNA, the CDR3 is TGTGCCAGCAGCTCCCCAGCGGGGGGACCCCTGGATGAGCAGTTCTTC. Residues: CASSSPAGGPLDEQFF.

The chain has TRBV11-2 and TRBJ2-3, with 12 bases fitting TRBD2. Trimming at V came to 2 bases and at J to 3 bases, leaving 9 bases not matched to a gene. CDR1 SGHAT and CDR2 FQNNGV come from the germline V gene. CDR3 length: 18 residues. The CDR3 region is CASSLIGSGLAGTDTQYF. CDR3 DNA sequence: TGTGCCAGCAGCTTAATAGGCTCCGGACTAGCGGGGACAGATACGCAGTATTTT.

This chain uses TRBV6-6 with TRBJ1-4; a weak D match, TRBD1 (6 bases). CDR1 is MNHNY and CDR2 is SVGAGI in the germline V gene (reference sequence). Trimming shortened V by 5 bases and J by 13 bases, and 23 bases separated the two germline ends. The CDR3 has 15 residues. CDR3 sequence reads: CASSDPRQEGIRLFF. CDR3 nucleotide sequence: TGTGCCAGCAGTGACCCGCGACAGGAAGGTATTCGACTGTTTTTT.

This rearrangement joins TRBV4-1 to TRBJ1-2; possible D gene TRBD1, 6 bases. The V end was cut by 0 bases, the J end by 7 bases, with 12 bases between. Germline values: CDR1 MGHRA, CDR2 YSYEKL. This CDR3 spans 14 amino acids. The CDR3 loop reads CASSQDRWGPGYTF. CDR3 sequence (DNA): TGCGCCAGCAGCCAAGATCGGTGGGGGCCTGGCTACACCTTC.